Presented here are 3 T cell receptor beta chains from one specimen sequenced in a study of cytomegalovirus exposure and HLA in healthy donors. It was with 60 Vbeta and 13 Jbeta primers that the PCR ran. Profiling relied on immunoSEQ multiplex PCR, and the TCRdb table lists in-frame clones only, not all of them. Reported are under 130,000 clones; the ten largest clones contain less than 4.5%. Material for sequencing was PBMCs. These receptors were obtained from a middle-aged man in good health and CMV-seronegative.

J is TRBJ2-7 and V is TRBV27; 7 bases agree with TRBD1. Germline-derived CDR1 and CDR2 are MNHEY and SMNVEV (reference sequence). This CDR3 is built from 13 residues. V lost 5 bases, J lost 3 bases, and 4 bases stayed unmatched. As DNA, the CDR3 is TGTGCCAGCAGTCGGGGACAGAGCTACGAGCAGTACTTC. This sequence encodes CASSRGQSYEQYF.

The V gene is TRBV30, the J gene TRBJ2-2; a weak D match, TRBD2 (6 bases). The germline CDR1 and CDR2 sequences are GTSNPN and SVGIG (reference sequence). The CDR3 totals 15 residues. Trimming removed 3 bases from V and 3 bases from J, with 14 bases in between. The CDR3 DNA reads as TGTGCCTGGAGGGGGGGTCTAACGGACACCGGGGAGCTGTTTTTT. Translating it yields CAWRGGLTDTGELFF.

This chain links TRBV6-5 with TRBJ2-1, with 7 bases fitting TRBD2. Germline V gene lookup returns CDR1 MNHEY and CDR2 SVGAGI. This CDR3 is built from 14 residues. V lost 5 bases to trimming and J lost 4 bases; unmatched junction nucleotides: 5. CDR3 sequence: CASSRLADYNEQFF. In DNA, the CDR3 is TGTGCCAGCAGTAGACTAGCCGATTACAATGAGCAGTTCTTC.